These T cell receptor beta chains were read from a single sample in a study of T cell responses to AZD1222 COVID-19 vaccine. Sequencing used immunoSEQ multiplex PCR; TCRdb keeps in-frame clones, though not all of them. Of fewer than 200,000 clones listed, less than 90% are singletons. Here the sequenced sample was peripheral blood, taken on day 0 of AZD1222 vaccination. These receptors all come from an adult in good health. CDR3s include the opening cysteine and the closing phenylalanine or tryptophan. Fields, in order: clone size, J gene, V gene, D gene, CDR3 length, CDR3 DNA, CDR3 protein. A D gene is named only where the DNA matches it firmly. Size is omitted from some rows. Given values are once, few, many or a class for expanded clones.

NA | TRBJ1-5 | TRBV28 | TRBD1 | 15 | TGTGCCAGCAGTTTACCCCCGTCAGGGGGTCAGCCCCAGCATTTT | CASSLPPSGGQPQHF
once | TRBJ2-2 | TRBV5-1 | TRBD1 | 17 | TGCGCCAGCAGCACCGGACAGGGCAATTTTGGGACCGGGGAGCTGTTTTTT | CASSTGQGNFGTGELFF
NA | TRBJ1-6 | TRBV5-4 | NA | 13 | TGTGCCAGCGGGGGGGACGGGAATTCACCCCTCCACTTT | CASGGDGNSPLHF
NA | TRBJ2-7 | TRBV7-2 | NA | 14 | TGTGCCAGCAGCTTAGCTCAGGGGCCTTACGAGCAGTACTTC | CASSLAQGPYEQYF
NA | TRBJ2-2 | TRBV5-6 | NA | 15 | TGTGCCAGCAGCTTGCAGGGACTTAACACCGGGGAGCTGTTTTTT | CASSLQGLNTGELFF
NA | TRBJ1-1 | TRBV10-3 | NA | 13 | TGTGCCATCAGGACGACAGGGAACACTGAAGCTTTCTTT | CAIRTTGNTEAFF
NA | TRBJ1-1 | TRBV4-1 | NA | 15 | TGCGCCAGCAGCCAGACCGACAGGATCGACACTGAAGCTTTCTTT | CASSQTDRIDTEAFF
NA | TRBJ2-3 | TRBV10-2 | NA | 14 | TGCGCCAGCTCACCGGGACTTAACACAGATACGCAGTATTTT | CASSPGLNTDTQYF
NA | TRBJ1-3 | TRBV7-6 | TRBD1 | 15 | TGTGCCAGCAGCTTAGAGGACAGGGATCGAAACACCATATATTTT | CASSLEDRDRNTIYF
NA | TRBJ2-2 | TRBV30 | NA | 13 | TGTGCCTGGAGCCCCCGGCGGAGCGGGGAGCTGTTTTTT | CAWSPRRSGELFF
NA | TRBJ2-5 | TRBV7-8 | NA | 13 | TGTGCCAGCAGCGTGGGGTTTCAAGAGACCCAGTACTTC | CASSVGFQETQYF
once | TRBJ2-2 | TRBV10-1 | TRBD1 | 15 | TGCGCCATCAAAGAGGACAGGGTAGTCACCGGGGAGCTGTTTTTT | CAIKEDRVVTGELFF
NA | TRBJ1-1 | TRBV29-1 | NA | 13 | TGCAGCGTTGGATGGTGGGGGGACACTGAAGCTTTCTTT | CSVGWWGDTEAFF
NA | TRBJ2-1 | TRBV4-3 | NA | 15 | TGCGCCAGCAGCCAAGCGGGAGAAGGGTACAATGAGCAGTTCTTC | CASSQAGEGYNEQFF
NA | TRBJ2-1 | TRBV12-3/TRBV12-4 | NA | 13 | TGTGCCAGCAGACCAGGGATCAACAATGAGCAGTTCTTC | CASRPGINNEQFF
few | TRBJ1-5 | TRBV4-2 | TRBD1 | 14 | TGTGCCAGCAGCCAGACCCGGGACAGCAGAGCCCAGCATTTT | CASSQTRDSRAQHF
NA | TRBJ2-1 | TRBV19 | NA | 13 | TGTGCCAGTAAGTCGACCTTAGGGAATGAGCAGTTCTTC | CASKSTLGNEQFF
NA | TRBJ1-5 | TRBV27 | NA | 13 | TGTGCCAGCAGTTTAAGGAGTGATCAGCCCCAGCATTTT | CASSLRSDQPQHF
few | TRBJ1-2 | TRBV7-3 | TRBD1 | 15 | TGTGCCAGCAGCGCGCAACCGGGACAGGTCTATGGCTACACCTTC | CASSAQPGQVYGYTF
NA | TRBJ1-6 | TRBV7-9 | TRBD1 | 14 | TGTGCCAGCAGCCCCCAGGGGGGGAATTCACCCCTCCACTTT | CASSPQGGNSPLHF
NA | TRBJ1-6 | TRBV6-5 | TRBD1 | 16 | TGTGCCAGCAGTTACTCGAGTAACAGGGGGCATTCACCCCTCCACTTT | CASSYSSNRGHSPLHF
NA | TRBJ1-4 | TRBV2 | TRBD1 | 20 | TGTGCCAGCAGTGAGGGGGAGGGGGCGATCTCCTTCAAACTTAATGAAAAACTGTTTTTT | CASSEGEGAISFKLNEKLFF